This TCR beta chain was identified during a study of blood T cell repertoires in COVID-19. With 6 bases clipped from V and 0 bases from J, the junction kept 6 bases outside the gene matches. The CDR3 is 14 residues long. Germline-derived CDR1 and CDR2 are SQVTM and ANQGSEA. Method: immunoSEQ multiplex PCR; TCRdb's copy keeps in-frame clones and lacks some. The sample contains 100,000 to 150,000 clones, 85% of which appear only once. The receptor was isolated from a man aged 80 or over with active or convalescent COVID-19. The sample comprised peripheral blood. This chain connects TRBV29-1 to TRBJ1-2; 8 positions agree with TRBD1. The CDR3: CSVVQGGTNYGYTF. The CDR3 bases are TGCAGCGTAGTACAGGGGGGAACTAACTATGGCTACACCTTC.